The subject of this entry is one T cell receptor (beta chain). The antigen remains undetermined. This entry belongs to a study of vaccination and CD4 T cells after COVID-19. In the study overall: Cells received overlapping spike peptides from SARS-CoV-2, HCoV-NL63, HCoV-OC43 and HCoV-229E as stimulation.

Stated treatment: roughly 11-day PBMC culture with coronavirus spike peptide pools or control peptides (ViraFEST assay). CD4+ T cells that had been cultured provided DNA sequenced with the Oncomine TCR Beta short-read assay. TCRdb analysed the PCR reads with MiXCR anew, one entry per CDR3 protein. The sample shows about 16,000 distinct CDR3 sequences, about three quarters of them seen only once. V was shortened by 3 bases and J by 0 bases, with 13 bases between the two germline ends. Germline V CDR1 and CDR2: LNHDA, SQIVND (reference sequence). This CDR3 spans 16 amino acids. The rearrangement joins TRBV19 to TRBJ2-3; no clear D. The receptor was isolated from a human donor who received a COVID-19 vaccine. Source: CD4+ T cells from blood, cultured in vitro, taken after SARS-CoV-2 vaccination. The CDR3 region is CASSILGRPSTDTQYF. Here the CDR3 DNA reads TGTGCCAGTAGTATCTTGGGCAGGCCGAGCACAGATACGCAGTATTTT.